The source of this T cell receptor (beta chain) is a study of blood T cell repertoires in COVID-19 (dated by TCRdb to the early 2020s). About the full investigation: Collaborator samples came from the United States, Italy and Spain and covered acute and convalescent phases of COVID-19. A freely available public database, intended as a resource for researchers studying the immune response to SARS-CoV-2, is where the repertoires were released. The material from the prospective study consisted of cDNA or gDNA derived from T cells, B-cell-depleted T cells, or PBMCs. Subjects who had been exposed to COVID-19, were actively infected with it, or had recovered from it provided the deeply sampled blood TCRbeta repertoires that made up the dataset. Where available, HLA class I and class II types were obtained from metadata supplied by the sample provider rather than from assay-based typing. Nearly every sample came with metadata listing a de-identified subject ID, COVID-19 status, age in years and sex. The samples were drawn from two sources: the first 160 participants of the ongoing ImmuneRACE study, and 1,000 to 1,500 subjects contributed by 6 global collaborators.

As to this clone: The antigen it binds to is not known. No base-level quality is on record; no much larger clone is a single base apart.

TCRbeta CDR3 regions were amplified from genomic DNA by means of the immunoSEQ Assay, a bias-controlled multiplex PCR. The published analysis was carried out like this. The number of nucleated cells in each sample was estimated from the amplification of reference gene primers within the assay. To quantify the absolute abundance of each unique TCRbeta CDR3 rearrangement, sequence reads were collapsed and filtered. For each sample, productive Simpson clonality was calculated by taking the square root of Simpson's diversity index across productive rearrangements. In TCRdb, the immuneACCESS table is reduced to in-frame sequences with V and J assigned. These tables do not hold every clone; where another copy was compared, an unresolved V gene accounts for under half, and the others remain unexplained. The V and J calls and clone size come from that table; D and trimming were worked out from the DNA. Recorded for this sample are about 210,000 clones; around 80% of them occurred a single time. The ten largest clones add up to 2.5% to 3.5% of the sample.

The full study reports these points: The amount of clinical and demographic metadata varied by source and participant and was provided uncurated.

Spanning cysteine to phenylalanine, the CDR3 consists of 14 amino acids. Only the CDR3 region is kept as DNA, spanning 42 bases read in frame from base 1. Collaborating institutions collected whole blood in K2EDTA tubes following their own protocols. For TCRbeta analysis, collaborators shipped samples as frozen whole blood, isolated PBMCs, or DNA extracted from either of those sample types. This TCR was sampled from a man aged 50 to 59 with active or convalescent COVID-19. The chain is encoded by TRBV21-1 joined to TRBJ1-2; the table's D call of TRBD1 was not tested on the DNA. TRBV21-1 is tagged as a pseudogene. Sequenced material: peripheral blood. The CDR3 protein is CASSWPPGNYGYTF. The base sequence is TGTGCCAGCAGCTGGCCGCCAGGGAACTATGGCTACACCTTC.